Shown below are 30 T cell receptor beta chains from a single sample sequenced in a study of CXCR3-negative and CXCR3-positive naive CD8 T cells. These receptors are not linked to any known antigen. Preparation of TRB cDNA libraries relied on 5' RACE carrying UMI labels. With the 5' RACE reads reprocessed, TCRdb shows one record per CDR3 protein and no DNA. Here the sample table reports about 120,000 distinct CDR3 sequences. General study results and limits: Higher TRB CDR3 hydrophobicity marked CXCR3-positive naive cells relative to CXCR3-negative naive cells.

Input material: naive CXCR3+ CD8+ T cells from blood. Subset meaning: CD45RO-CCR7+CD27+CD95- naive CD8+ T cells expressing CXCR3 (TNR3+). The receptors were sampled from a human donor in good health. Some clones in this sample may be carry-over from other donors' samples.

This chain links TRBV11-2 with TRBJ2-7; lacking DNA, the TRBD2 call made by TCRdb goes unchecked. This CDR3 spans 14 amino acids. In germline, CDR1 is SGHAT, CDR2 FQNNGV. The CDR3 loop is CASSSFSGTYEQYF.

This sequence joins TRBV27 and TRBJ2-7; with no DNA, the TCRdb D assignment of TRBD2 cannot be verified. CDR1 and CDR2 (germline): MNHEY, SMNVEV (reference sequence). The CDR3 loop spans 15 amino acids. CDR3: CASNPGPLVVGEQYF.

CDR3 amino acids: CASSEMGSGSDEQFF. The chain carries TRBV10-1 and TRBJ2-1; TCRdb lists TRBD2, though no DNA is available to test this call. Germline values: CDR1 WNHNN, CDR2 SYGVQD (reference sequence). The CDR3 is 15 residues long.

The CDR3: CASSPRRDSSWGADTQYF. The genes are TRBV3-1 and TRBJ2-3; TCRdb gives TRBD2 as the D gene, but with no DNA this cannot be confirmed. Germline V lookup: CDR1 LGHDT, CDR2 YNNKEL (reference sequence). The CDR3 spans 18 residues.

The chain combines TRBV10-3 with TRBJ1-1. This CDR3 contains 12 residues. CDR1 and CDR2 (germline): ENHRY, SYGVKD. CDR3: CAISESNTEAFF.

The chain recombines TRBV4-3 with TRBJ2-2. Germline V gene data show CDR1 as LGHNA and CDR2 as YSLEER. There are 13 residues in the CDR3. CDR3 sequence reads: CASSQDRVGELFF.

The chain has TRBV5-1 and TRBJ2-5. The germline gives CDR1 SGHRS, CDR2 YFSETQ. This CDR3 has 12 residues. CDR3 amino acids: CASSLVEETQYF.

This sequence joins TRBV29-1 and TRBJ2-5; without DNA, the TCRdb call of TRBD1 cannot be checked. This CDR3 region has 12 residues. Per the germline V gene, CDR1 is SQVTM and CDR2 is ANQGSEA. The CDR3 reads CSVYDRGETQYF.

This chain connects TRBV12-3 or TRBV12-4 to TRBJ2-1; TCRdb's D call of TRBD1 is untestable without DNA. This CDR3 region has 16 residues. The CDR3 spells CASSLEPGHTYNEQFF.

V and J are TRBV4-1 and TRBJ1-2; absent DNA, TCRdb's TRBD1 call cannot be checked. CDR1 and CDR2 (germline): MGHRA, YSYEKL. This CDR3 spans 15 amino acids. CDR3 sequence reads: CASSLNWRDRQGYTF.

The V gene is TRBV12-3 or TRBV12-4, the J gene TRBJ2-7; TCRdb designates TRBD2, a call that cannot be tested without DNA. The CDR3 runs to 14 residues. Here the CDR3 reads CASSHRELNYEQYF.

The CDR3: CASSQPGQGDEQYF. This rearrangement joins TRBV4-2 to TRBJ2-7; the D call from TCRdb, TRBD1, cannot be confirmed without DNA. CDR1 LGHNA and CDR2 YNFKEQ come from the germline V gene. CDR3 length: 14 residues.

The chain joins TRBV20-1 to TRBJ2-7; the D call of TRBD1 rests on TCRdb alone, since no DNA is present to check it. The CDR3 extends over 12 amino acids. Germline CDR1 and CDR2: DFQATT and SNEGSKA (reference sequence). CDR3 region: CSAADRPHEQYF.

The chain employs TRBV7-6 and TRBJ1-4. The germline gives CDR1 SGHVS, CDR2 FNYEAQ. The CDR3 is made up of 16 amino acids. CDR3 residues: CASSLGTNPFLEKLFF.

V is TRBV6-1 and J is TRBJ2-1; TCRdb lists TRBD1, though no DNA is available to test this call. This CDR3 is built from 13 residues. Germline CDR1 reads MNHNS; CDR2 reads SASEGT. The CDR3 here is CASRETGANEQFF.

V is TRBV7-9 and J is TRBJ2-7; the TCRdb D gene call, TRBD1, has no DNA to confirm it. The CDR3 is made up of 16 amino acids. Germline assignment: CDR1 SEHNR and CDR2 FQNEAQ (reference sequence). The CDR3 sequence is CASTTMAGGFGYEQYF.

This chain uses TRBV7-6 with TRBJ2-7; the TCRdb D gene call, TRBD1, has no DNA to confirm it. The CDR3 contains 13 residues. CDR1 is SGHVS and CDR2 is FNYEAQ in the germline V gene. This CDR3 reads CASSFGGIYEQYF.

This rearrangement joins TRBV7-9 to TRBJ1-5. Germline V CDR1 and CDR2: SEHNR, FQNEAQ (reference sequence). The CDR3 sequence is 12 residues long. The CDR3 here is CASSLGDQPQHF.

The chain employs TRBV7-6 and TRBJ2-3. Germline V lookup: CDR1 SGHVS, CDR2 FNYEAQ. The CDR3 loop spans 13 amino acids. This CDR3 reads CASSLGAEDTQYF.

The chain couples TRBV12-3 or TRBV12-4 to TRBJ1-1; the D call from TCRdb, TRBD1, cannot be confirmed without DNA. The CDR3 sequence is 14 residues long. This CDR3 reads CASMGGGLNTEAFF.

The gene calls are TRBV19 and TRBJ1-1. The CDR3 length is 15 residues. From germline, CDR1 is LNHDA and CDR2 SQIVND (reference sequence). The CDR3: CASSIYGVSDTEAFF.

This chain joins TRBV12-3 or TRBV12-4 and TRBJ2-1; TCRdb indicates TRBD2, and absent DNA this call remains unverified. The CDR3 covers 16 residues. The CDR3 is CASSQSGLADYNEQFF.

The gene calls are TRBV27 and TRBJ1-5. The germline CDR1 and CDR2 sequences are MNHEY and SMNVEV (reference sequence). The CDR3 runs to 12 residues. The CDR3 sequence: CASSFVNGPQHF.

The CDR3 loop reads CSVPRSRADGYTF. This rearrangement joins TRBV29-1 to TRBJ1-2. The CDR3 extends over 13 amino acids. Germline values: CDR1 SQVTM, CDR2 ANQGSEA.

V usage is TRBV28 and J usage is TRBJ2-1; TCRdb designates TRBD1, a call that cannot be tested without DNA. Germline CDR1 reads MDHEN; CDR2 reads SYDVKM. This CDR3 has 17 amino acids. The chain's CDR3 is CASSLWAGTGDKNEQFF. Supplemented by reference TRBV28 and TRBJ2-1, the full variable domain reads DVKVTQSSRYLVKRTGEKVFLECVQDMDHENMFWYRQDPGLGLRLIYFSYDVKMKEKGDIPEGYSVSREKKERFSLILESASTNQTSMYLCASSLWAGTGDKNEQFFGPGTRLTVL.

The chain links TRBV15 to TRBJ2-2. The CDR3 sequence is 14 residues long. The germline V gene encodes CDR1 LNHNV and CDR2 YYDKDF (reference sequence). The CDR3 sequence is CATSSNGNTGELFF.

The V call is TRBV7-9, the J call TRBJ2-1; the D gene TCRdb calls, TRBD1, cannot be checked with no DNA. This CDR3 comprises 15 residues. CDR1 SEHNR and CDR2 FQNEAQ come from the germline V gene (reference sequence). CDR3 protein: CASSSTTGGGNEQFF.

This rearrangement joins TRBV6-6 to TRBJ1-1. Germline V CDR1 and CDR2: MNHNY, SVGAGI (reference sequence). The CDR3 has 16 residues. CDR3: CASSYSTLGEDTEAFF.

The CDR3 sequence is CANRVNHEQYF. The chain uses TRBV2 and TRBJ2-7. CDR1 is SNHLY and CDR2 is FYNNEI in the germline V gene. This CDR3 region has 11 residues.

The rearrangement uses TRBV14 and TRBJ1-2. The CDR3 length is 14 residues. Per germline, CDR1 SGHDN and CDR2 FVKESK. The CDR3 loop reads CASSLVGDNYGYTF.